Following are 20 T cell receptor beta chains from one sample sequenced in a study of T cells in Graves' hyperthyroidism and ophthalmopathy. Researchers amplified the TCR beta CDR3 regions from RNA transcripts. The study used the HTBI primer set for a first-round RT-PCR of the TCR CDR3. TCRdb re-called the multiplex PCR reads with MiXCR, one entry per CDR3 protein. The sample consists of about 580,000 distinct CDR3 sequences, under 60% of them appearing once. Sequencing was performed on peripheral blood or thyroid tissue (not recorded which). Receptors originate from a woman between 18 and 29 years old with Graves' hyperthyroidism.

This clonotype occurred many times. The DNA for the CDR3 is TGTGCCAGCAGCTTCGAGCGGGCTCAAGAGACCCAGTACTTC. This sequence encodes CASSFERAQETQYF. This chain connects TRBV5-4 to TRBJ2-5; D may be TRBD2 (6 bases). This CDR3 has 14 amino acids. Germline values: CDR1 SGHNT, CDR2 YYREEE (reference sequence). The V and J ends lost 2 bases and 2 bases respectively, with 10 bases between them.

In this sample, this clonotype turned up many times. The chain links TRBV27 to TRBJ2-5; D is unclear. Germline loops: CDR1 MNHEY, CDR2 SMNVEV (reference sequence). The germline V and J ends were trimmed by 5 bases and 4 bases, with 14 bases remaining between them. The CDR3 length is 14 residues. The CDR3 here is CASSPAPPGETQYF. The CDR3 bases are TGTGCCAGCAGTCCGGCCCCTCCGGGAGAGACCCAGTACTTC.

The rearrangement links TRBV5-1 to TRBJ2-7, with D uncertain. CDR1 and CDR2 from the germline V gene are SGHRS and YFSETQ. V lost 2 bases and J 2 bases, leaving 5 bases between the germline ends. The CDR3 is made up of 12 amino acids. CDR3 region: CASSLNTYEQYF. The CDR3 bases are TGCGCCAGCAGCTTAAACACCTACGAGCAGTACTTC.

Notes on this clonotype: At one boundary the junction diverges from the germline segment, which might be a read error. CDR3 nucleotide sequence: TGTGCCAGCAGTGTAAGGGGGAACACTGAAGCTTTC. It yields the protein CASSVRGNTEAF. The chain uses TRBV2 and TRBJ2-6, with a possible D match to TRBD1 (6 bases). Looked up from germline, CDR1 is SNHLY and CDR2 is FYNNEI. The CDR3 extends over 12 amino acids.

Remarks on this clonotype: A read error is possible here, since a much larger clone lies one base away. The rearrangement uses TRBV6-1 and TRBJ2-5; TRBD1 or TRBD2 may be the D gene (5 bases each). From germline, CDR1 is MNHNS and CDR2 SASEGT. V shed 4 bases and J shed 4 bases, with 13 bases lying between them. This CDR3 comprises 14 residues. The CDR3 here is CASSVLDGAETQYF. For the CDR3, the DNA is TGTGCCAGCAGTGTACTAGACGGGGCAGAGACCCAGTACTTC.

This clonotype was found many times. The V call is TRBV12-3 or TRBV12-4, the J call TRBJ1-2, with D possibly matching TRBD1 (5 bases). With 2 bases removed from V and 6 bases from J, the gap between germline ends came to 13 bases. The CDR3 spans 14 residues. CDR3 nucleotides: TGTGCCAGCAGTTTATCCCAGGGAGTCGATGGCTACACCTTC. This sequence encodes CASSLSQGVDGYTF.

The rearrangement joins TRBV2 to TRBJ1-1, with unresolved D. Looked up from germline, CDR1 is SNHLY and CDR2 is FYNNEI. V was pared by 8 bases and J by 6 bases, with 16 bases between. The CDR3 contains 13 residues. CDR3 in amino acids: CASLTRLKAEAFF. CDR3 coding DNA: TGTGCCAGCTTGACAAGGTTAAAGGCTGAAGCTTTCTTT.

J is TRBJ2-5 and V is TRBV6-6; possible D gene TRBD1, 7 bases. Trimming stripped 8 bases from V and 4 bases from J, with 14 bases between. The CDR3 is 13 amino acids. Germline V gives CDR1 MNHNY, CDR2 SVGAGI (reference sequence). The CDR3, as DNA: TGTGCCAGCGGAAGACAGGGAGGAGAGACCCAGTACTTC. Amino acid sequence: CASGRQGGETQYF.

This chain joins TRBV29-1 and TRBJ2-2, with D unclear. There are 12 residues in the CDR3. CDR1 and CDR2 from the germline V gene are SQVTM and ANQGSEA. Trimming took off 4 bases at V and 5 bases at J, with 8 bases between the two ends. The chain's CDR3 is CSVARHTGELFF. The CDR3 DNA reads TGCAGCGTTGCTCGACATACCGGGGAGCTGTTTTTT.

This clonotype was observed at least ten times. The V and J genes are TRBV9 and TRBJ1-4; D gene uncertain. The CDR3 sequence is 13 residues long. The germline V gene has CDR1 SGDLS and CDR2 YYNGEE. V shed 7 bases and J shed 7 bases, with 14 bases lying between them. Here the CDR3 reads CASGGPPLEKLFF. CDR3 DNA sequence: TGTGCCAGCGGTGGGCCCCCTCTTGAAAAACTGTTTTTT.

A note on this clonotype: Given a much more abundant clone one base away, this may be a read error. J is TRBJ1-3 and V is TRBV7-2; D is uncertain. The CDR3 is 18 amino acids. Germline V gene lookup returns CDR1 SGHTA and CDR2 FQGNSA. Between the trimmed V and J ends, which lost 5 bases and 0 bases, there was a span of 20 bases. CDR3 sequence: CASSLGRLPDISGNTIYF. The CDR3 nucleotides are TGTGCCAGCAGCCTTGGACGGCTGCCCGATATCTCTGGAAACACCATATATTTT.

In this sample, this clonotype turned up once. CDR3 protein: CASSARGWWGDYNSPLHF. The CDR3 DNA follows: TGTGCCAGCAGTGCTAGGGGATGGTGGGGGGACTATAATTCACCCCTCCACTTT. The chain has TRBV2 and TRBJ1-6, with D possibly TRBD1 on 5 matching bases. The CDR3 has 18 amino acids. Germline V gene sequence: CDR1 SNHLY, CDR2 FYNNEI. Trimming pared 4 bases from V and 3 bases from J, leaving 19 bases between.

In its sample, this clonotype was seen many times. The chain recombines TRBV4-1 with TRBJ2-6; D is unresolved. V lost 1 base and J 0 bases, leaving 7 bases between the germline ends. This CDR3 is built from 16 residues. Germline CDR1 is MGHRA and CDR2 is YSYEKL. CDR3 coding DNA: TGCGCCAGCAGCCAAGTCTCCAGCTCTGGGGCCAACGTCCTGACTTTC. Its translation is CASSQVSSSGANVLTF.

This clonotype was counted many times. The chain is built from TRBV7-3 and TRBJ2-2; no reliable D call. Trimming shortened V by 3 bases and J by 6 bases, and 8 bases separated the two germline ends. From germline, CDR1 is SGHTA and CDR2 FQGTGA. The CDR3 consists of 13 residues. Written as DNA, the CDR3 is TGTGCCAGCAGCTTCATGGTCGCCGGGGAGCTGTTTTTT. It yields the protein CASSFMVAGELFF.

This chain uses TRBV20-1 with TRBJ1-3, with D unresolved. Looked up from germline, CDR1 is DFQATT and CDR2 is SNEGSKA (reference sequence). The CDR3 loop spans 15 amino acids. The ends were cut back, 1 base at V and 8 bases at J, with 18 bases in the middle. The CDR3 region has the DNA TGCAGTGCTAGAGCGGCAGAGACCTATGGCTACACCATATATTTT. It codes for CSARAAETYGYTIYF.

The chain has TRBV7-9 and TRBJ2-5; 11 bases align to TRBD1. The CDR3 has 15 amino acids. Looked up from germline, CDR1 is SEHNR and CDR2 is FQNEAQ (reference sequence). Unmatched junction bases numbered 7, after V lost 6 bases and J lost 4 bases. CDR3 DNA: TGTGCCAGCAGATCCGGGACAGGGGGGATAGAGACCCAGTACTTC. This codes for CASRSGTGGIETQYF.

This clonotype occurred a few times. The chain uses TRBV30 and TRBJ2-7; D is tentatively TRBD1 or TRBD2 (6 bases each). Germline loops: CDR1 GTSNPN, CDR2 SVGIG (reference sequence). V was pared by 5 bases and J by 7 bases, with 18 bases between. The CDR3 has 13 residues. The CDR3 coding sequence is TGTGCCTGGGGGTATAGGGGGGCGAGGGAGCAGTACTTC. It specifies CAWGYRGAREQYF.

For this clonotype: The junction differs from germline at one of its ends, possibly a read error. The chain links TRBV2 to TRBJ2-5; the match to TRBD1 covers 7 bases. Germline V lookup: CDR1 SNHLY, CDR2 FYNNEI. The CDR3 contains 13 residues. The CDR3 bases are TGTGCCAGCAGCGTGGGACAGCTGAATGAGCAGCTCTTC. Its protein product is CASSVGQLNEQLF.

The table lists this clonotype with many counts. The chain recombines TRBV29-1 with TRBJ1-4; maybe TRBD1 (6 bases). The CDR3 contains 14 residues. The germline V gene has CDR1 SQVTM and CDR2 ANQGSEA. Trimming took 1 base from V and 10 from J, leaving 16 bases between them. The DNA of the CDR3 is TGCAGCGTTGAAGTCTACACAGGGATAGGAAAACTGTTTTTT. Its protein is CSVEVYTGIGKLFF.

The chain combines TRBV3-1 with TRBJ2-5, with 8 bases aligning to TRBD2. The V and J ends lost 2 bases and 5 bases, in that order; junction bases with no gene match: 4. The germline V gene has CDR1 LGHDT and CDR2 YNNKEL (reference sequence). The CDR3 covers 14 residues. The DNA for the CDR3 is TGTGCCAGCAGCCAAAAAGCGGGAGTGGAGACCCAGTACTTC. This gives the protein CASSQKAGVETQYF.